The present T cell receptor (beta chain) was sequenced within a study of CD8 T cells in ankylosing spondylitis. Overall study findings and caveats: Disease-associated clones were reportedly significantly overrepresented in matched ankylosing spondylitis synovial fluid. In ankylosing spondylitis blood, a motif of roughly eight highly homologous TCR beta variants appeared characteristic. Within peripheral blood, clones linked to disease were CD8+ and relatively rare.

The TCR beta libraries were generated through quantitative 5'-RACE incorporating molecular barcodes. One entry per CDR3 protein results from TCRdb running MiXCR on the 5' RACE reads. The profile shows about 36,000 distinct CDR3 sequences, 4.5% to 6% of them singletons. This clonotype is medium-sized. Its target is not known. The CDR3 spans 13 residues. CDR1 and CDR2 from the germline V gene are DFQATT and SNEGSKA (reference sequence). V was trimmed by 3 bases and J by 4 bases, leaving 10 bases between them. This chain joins TRBV20-1 and TRBJ2-1; D may be TRBD1 or TRBD2 (6 bases each). Sequencing was carried out using blood, either unsorted or a sorted T cell fraction (not recorded which). This TCR came from a male donor with ankylosing spondylitis or in good health (not recorded which). CDR3 loop: CSARRDTYNEQFF. The DNA of the CDR3 is TGCAGTGCTAGGCGGGACACGTACAATGAGCAGTTCTTC.